This T cell receptor (beta chain) was observed in a study of CD8 T cells in ankylosing spondylitis. The CDR3 sequence is 15 residues long. V lost 4 bases and J 4 bases, leaving 17 bases between the germline ends. Looked up from germline, CDR1 is SGHRS and CDR2 is YFSETQ. Remarks on this clonotype: As yet, its antigen is unknown.

General study findings and limits: Clones linked to disease, bearing a CD8+ phenotype, were relatively rare in peripheral blood. Disease-linked clones reportedly showed significant enrichment in matched ankylosing spondylitis synovial fluid. Characteristic, it appeared, of ankylosing spondylitis blood was a TCR beta motif of fewer than 10 highly homologous variants.

A quantitative 5'-RACE method, one with molecular barcodes, was used to make TCR beta libraries. TCRdb processed the 5' RACE reads anew with MiXCR; each CDR3 protein has one entry. The data contain some 840,000 distinct CDR3 sequences, over 9.5% of them seen just once; the ten biggest clones take up about 0.49%. The chain couples TRBV5-1 to TRBJ2-5, with no clear D. The sample consisted of blood, either unsorted or a sorted T cell fraction (not recorded which). The TCR originated in a male donor with ankylosing spondylitis. The CDR3 is CASSPQPNARETQYF. The CDR3 nucleotides read TGCGCCAGCAGCCCACAGCCAAACGCCCGAGAGACCCAGTACTTC.